The TCR beta chain under discussion was sequenced for a study of CD8 T cell repertoires and HIV-1 epitope variants. Study-wide background: Separate wells received one of Twenty-five Gag or Nef variant peptides. Tested: three Gag epitope families, Nef HW9 and YT9. Whole-study results and caveats: A handful of clonotypes recognized Nef KF9, one HW9, none TAALDMSHF.

Clones were read by immunoSEQ multiplex PCR, and TCRdb kept only the in-frame ones, dropping some. In the table there are some 3,000 clones, approximately 70% of which are singletons. Turning to this clone: The antigen remains undetermined.

The sequence came from a male donor with HIV. Sequencing was carried out using cultured CD8+ T cells derived from PBMCs.

CDR3 DNA sequence: TGTGCCAGCAGTTTATACGGCTCCTACGAGCAGTACTTC. This gives the protein CASSLYGSYEQYF. The J gene is TRBJ2-7, the V gene TRBV28; D gene unclear. Germline-derived CDR1 and CDR2 are MDHEN and SYDVKM. This CDR3 comprises 13 residues. With 1 base removed from V and 0 bases from J, the gap between germline ends came to 4 bases.